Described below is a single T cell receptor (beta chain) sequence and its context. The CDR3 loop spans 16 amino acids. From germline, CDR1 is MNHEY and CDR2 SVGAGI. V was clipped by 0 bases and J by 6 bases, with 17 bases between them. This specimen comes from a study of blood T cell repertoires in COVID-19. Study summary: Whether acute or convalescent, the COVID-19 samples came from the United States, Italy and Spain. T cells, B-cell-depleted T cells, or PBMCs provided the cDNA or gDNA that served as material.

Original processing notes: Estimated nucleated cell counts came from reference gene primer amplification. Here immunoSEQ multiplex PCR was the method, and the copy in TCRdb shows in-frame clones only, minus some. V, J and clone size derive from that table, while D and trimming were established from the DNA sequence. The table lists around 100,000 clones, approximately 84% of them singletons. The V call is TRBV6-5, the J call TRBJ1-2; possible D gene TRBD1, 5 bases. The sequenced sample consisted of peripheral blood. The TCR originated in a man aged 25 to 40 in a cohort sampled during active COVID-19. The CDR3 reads CASSYSLFQGKDGYTF. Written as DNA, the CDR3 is TGTGCCAGCAGTTACTCTTTATTCCAGGGCAAGGATGGCTACACCTTC.